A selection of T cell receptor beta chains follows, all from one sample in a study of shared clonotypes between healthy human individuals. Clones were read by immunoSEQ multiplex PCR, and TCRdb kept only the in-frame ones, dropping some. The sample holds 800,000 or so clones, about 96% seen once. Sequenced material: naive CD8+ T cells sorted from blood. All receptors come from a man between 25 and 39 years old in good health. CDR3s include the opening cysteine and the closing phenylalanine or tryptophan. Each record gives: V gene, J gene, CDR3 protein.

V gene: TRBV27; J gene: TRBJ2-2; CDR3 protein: CASSLRGTGELFF
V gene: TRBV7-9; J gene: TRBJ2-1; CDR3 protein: CASSLVLIDEQFF
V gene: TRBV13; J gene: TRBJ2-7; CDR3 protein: CASSLLAEQYEQYF
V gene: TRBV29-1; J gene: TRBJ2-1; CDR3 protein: CSVEEITGQGAGEQFF
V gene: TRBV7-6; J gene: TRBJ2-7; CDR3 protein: CASSDQAYEQYF
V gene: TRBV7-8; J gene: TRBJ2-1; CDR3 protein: CASSLATRASYNEQFF
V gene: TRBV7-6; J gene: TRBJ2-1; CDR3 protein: CASSLAGRSGSSYNEQFF
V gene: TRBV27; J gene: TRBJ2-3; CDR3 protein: CASSLSRDTQYF
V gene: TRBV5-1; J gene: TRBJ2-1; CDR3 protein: CASSFGNEQFF
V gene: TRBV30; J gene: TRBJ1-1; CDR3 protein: CAWSVAGMNTEAFF
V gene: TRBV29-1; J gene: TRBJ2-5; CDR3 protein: CSVDHRGGSWQETQYF
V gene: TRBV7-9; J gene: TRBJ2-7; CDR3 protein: CASSLVGSGVGYEQYF
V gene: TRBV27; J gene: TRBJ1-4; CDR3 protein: CASRRPTNEKLFF